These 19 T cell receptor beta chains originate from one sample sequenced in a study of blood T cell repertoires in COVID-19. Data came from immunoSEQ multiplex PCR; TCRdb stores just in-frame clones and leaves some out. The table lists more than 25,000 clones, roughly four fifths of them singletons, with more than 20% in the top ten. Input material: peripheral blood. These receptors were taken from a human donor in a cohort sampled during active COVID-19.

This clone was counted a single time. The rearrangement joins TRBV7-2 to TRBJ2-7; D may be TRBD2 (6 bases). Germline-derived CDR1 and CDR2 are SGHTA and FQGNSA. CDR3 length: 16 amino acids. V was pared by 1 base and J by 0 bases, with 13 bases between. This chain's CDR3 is CASSLDTAGSSYEQYF. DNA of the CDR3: TGTGCCAGCAGCTTAGATACAGCGGGTAGCTCCTACGAGCAGTACTTC.

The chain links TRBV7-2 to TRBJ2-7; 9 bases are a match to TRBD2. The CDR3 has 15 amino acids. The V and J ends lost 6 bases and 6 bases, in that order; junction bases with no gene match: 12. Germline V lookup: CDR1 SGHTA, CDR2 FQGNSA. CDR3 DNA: TGTGCCAGCAGTCCCGTTAGCGGGAGAGGGGGCGAGCAGTACTTC. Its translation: CASSPVSGRGGEQYF.

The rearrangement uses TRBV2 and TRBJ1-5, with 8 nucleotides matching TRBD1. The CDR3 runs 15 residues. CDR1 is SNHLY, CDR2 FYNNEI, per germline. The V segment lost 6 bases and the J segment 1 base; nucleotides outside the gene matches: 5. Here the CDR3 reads CASSENRGSNQPQHF. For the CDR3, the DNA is TGTGCCAGCAGCGAAAACAGGGGGAGCAATCAGCCCCAGCATTTT.

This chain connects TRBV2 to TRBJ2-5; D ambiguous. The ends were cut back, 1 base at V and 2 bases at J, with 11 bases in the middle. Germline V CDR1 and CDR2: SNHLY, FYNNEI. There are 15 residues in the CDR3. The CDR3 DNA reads TGTGCCAGCAGTGAAGGCGTGGCACTACAAGAGACCCAGTACTTC. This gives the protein CASSEGVALQETQYF.

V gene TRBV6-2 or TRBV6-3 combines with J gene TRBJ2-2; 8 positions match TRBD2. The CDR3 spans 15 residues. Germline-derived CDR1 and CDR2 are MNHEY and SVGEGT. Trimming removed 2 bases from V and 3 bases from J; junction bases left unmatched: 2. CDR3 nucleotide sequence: TGTGCCAGCAGTTACGGGACTAGACACACCGGGGAGCTGTTTTTT. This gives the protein CASSYGTRHTGELFF.

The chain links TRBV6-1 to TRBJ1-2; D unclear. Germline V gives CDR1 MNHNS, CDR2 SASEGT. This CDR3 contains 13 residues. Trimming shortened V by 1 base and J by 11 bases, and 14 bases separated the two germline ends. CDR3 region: CASSEGKHWEYTF. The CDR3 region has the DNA TGTGCCAGCAGTGAAGGGAAGCACTGGGAGTACACCTTC.

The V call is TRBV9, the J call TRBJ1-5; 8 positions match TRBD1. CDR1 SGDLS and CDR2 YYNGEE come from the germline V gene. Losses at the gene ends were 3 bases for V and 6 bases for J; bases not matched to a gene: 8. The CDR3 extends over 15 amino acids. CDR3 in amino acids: CASSATGQGGQPQHF. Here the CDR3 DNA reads TGTGCCAGCAGCGCGACCGGACAGGGAGGTCAGCCCCAGCATTTT. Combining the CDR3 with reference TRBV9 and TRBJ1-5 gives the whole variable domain DSGVTQTPKHLITATGQRVTLRCSPRSGDLSVYWYQQSLDQGLQFLIQYYNGEERAKGNILERFSAQQFPDLHSELNLSSLELGDSALYFCASSATGQGGQPQHFGDGTRLSIL.

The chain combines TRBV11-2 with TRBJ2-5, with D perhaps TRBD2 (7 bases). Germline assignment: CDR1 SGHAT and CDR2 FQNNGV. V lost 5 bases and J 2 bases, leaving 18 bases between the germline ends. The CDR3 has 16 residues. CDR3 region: CASSGRLRGGQETQYF. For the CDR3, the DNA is TGTGCCAGCAGCGGGAGACTGAGGGGGGGACAAGAGACCCAGTACTTC.

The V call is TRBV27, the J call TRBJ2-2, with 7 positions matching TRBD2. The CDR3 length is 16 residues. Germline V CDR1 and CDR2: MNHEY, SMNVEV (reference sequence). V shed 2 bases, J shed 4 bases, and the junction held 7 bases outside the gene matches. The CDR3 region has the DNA TGTGCCAGCAGTTTACTCGCGGGGGTTGGCACCGGGGAGCTGTTTTTT. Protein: CASSLLAGVGTGELFF.

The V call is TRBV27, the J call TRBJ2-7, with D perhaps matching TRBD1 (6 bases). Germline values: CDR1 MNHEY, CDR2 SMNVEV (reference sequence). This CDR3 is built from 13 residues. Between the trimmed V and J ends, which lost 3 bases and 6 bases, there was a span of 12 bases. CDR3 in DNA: TGTGCCAGCAGTTTTCGTACAGGGCTCGAGCAGTACTTC. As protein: CASSFRTGLEQYF.

CDR3 loop: CASSPDSSTDTQYF. Written as DNA, the CDR3 is TGTGCCAGCTCACCGGACAGCAGCACAGATACGCAGTATTTT. The chain has TRBV18 and TRBJ2-3; D possibly corresponds to TRBD1 (6 bases). The CDR3 is made up of 14 amino acids. Germline V gene data show CDR1 as KGHSH and CDR2 as LQKENI. The V end was cut by 3 bases, the J end by 0 bases, with 7 bases between.

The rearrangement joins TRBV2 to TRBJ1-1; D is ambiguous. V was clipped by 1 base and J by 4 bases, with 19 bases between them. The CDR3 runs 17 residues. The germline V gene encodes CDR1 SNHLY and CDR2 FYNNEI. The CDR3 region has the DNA TGTGCCAGCAGTGAAGGGGAGAGGGAGGAATGGAGCACTGAAGCTTTCTTT. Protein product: CASSEGEREEWSTEAFF. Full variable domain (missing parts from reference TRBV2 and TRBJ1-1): EPEVTQTPSHQVTQMGQEVILRCVPISNHLYFYWYRQILGQKVEFLVSFYNNEISEKSEIFDDQFSVERPDGSNFTLKIRSTKLEDSAMYFCASSEGEREEWSTEAFFGQGTRLTVV.

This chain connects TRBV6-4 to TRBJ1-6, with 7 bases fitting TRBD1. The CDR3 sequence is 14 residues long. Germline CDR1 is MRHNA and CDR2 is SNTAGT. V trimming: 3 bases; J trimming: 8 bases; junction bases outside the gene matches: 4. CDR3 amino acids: CASSEGQQHSPLHF. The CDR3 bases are TGTGCCAGCAGTGAGGGACAGCAACATTCACCCCTCCACTTT.

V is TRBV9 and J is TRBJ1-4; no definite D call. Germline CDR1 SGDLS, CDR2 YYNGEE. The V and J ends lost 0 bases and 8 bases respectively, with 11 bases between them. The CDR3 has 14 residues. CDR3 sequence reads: CASSVGVQREKLFF. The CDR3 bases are TGTGCCAGCAGCGTAGGGGTTCAGCGGGAAAAACTGTTTTTT.

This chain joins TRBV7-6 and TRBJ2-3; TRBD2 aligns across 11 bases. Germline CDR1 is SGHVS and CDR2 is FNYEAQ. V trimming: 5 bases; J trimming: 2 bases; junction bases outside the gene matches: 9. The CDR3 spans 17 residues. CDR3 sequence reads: CASSLDYSGGDTDTQYF. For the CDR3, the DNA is TGTGCCAGCAGCCTCGACTATAGCGGGGGGGACACAGATACGCAGTATTTT.

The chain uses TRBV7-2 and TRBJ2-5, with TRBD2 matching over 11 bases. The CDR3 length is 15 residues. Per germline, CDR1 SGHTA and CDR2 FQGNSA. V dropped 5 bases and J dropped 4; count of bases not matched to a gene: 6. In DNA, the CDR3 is TGTGCCAGCAGCCTACTAGCGGGAGTCCCAGAGACCCAGTACTTC. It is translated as CASSLLAGVPETQYF.

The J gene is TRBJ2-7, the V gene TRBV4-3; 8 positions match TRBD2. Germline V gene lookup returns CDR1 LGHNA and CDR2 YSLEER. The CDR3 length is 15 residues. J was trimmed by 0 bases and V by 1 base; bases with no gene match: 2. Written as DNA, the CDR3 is TGCGCCAGCAGCCAAGCCAGCGGGAGCTCCTACGAGCAGTACTTC. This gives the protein CASSQASGSSYEQYF.

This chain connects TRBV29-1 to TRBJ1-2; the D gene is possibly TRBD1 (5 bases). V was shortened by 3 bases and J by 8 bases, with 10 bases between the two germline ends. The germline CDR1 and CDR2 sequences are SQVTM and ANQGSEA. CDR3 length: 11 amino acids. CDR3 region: CSVDRQGGYTF. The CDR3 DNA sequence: TGCAGCGTTGATCGGCAGGGAGGCTACACCTTC.

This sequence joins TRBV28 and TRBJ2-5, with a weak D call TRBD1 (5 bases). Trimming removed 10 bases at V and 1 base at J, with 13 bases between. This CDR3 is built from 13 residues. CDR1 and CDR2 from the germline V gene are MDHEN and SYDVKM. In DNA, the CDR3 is TGTGCCATCCGGAGACAGACCCAAGAGACCCAGTACTTC. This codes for CAIRRQTQETQYF.